Each of the 17 T cell receptor beta chains below was sequenced from the same sample in a study of cytomegalovirus exposure and HLA in healthy donors (dated by TCRdb to 2015 to 2018). Library prep was done by the immunoSEQ multiplex PCR assay. For the multiplex PCR, a mixture combining 60 forward primers for TCR Vbeta segments and 13 reverse primers for TCR Jbeta segments was used. The table was pulled from immuneACCESS by TCRdb, which kept in-frame rearrangements only. Such tables lose some clones; where checked, under half of the loss comes from unresolved V genes, and the rest has no known cause. This sample lists under 90,000 clones; 75% were detected once. The ten largest clones represent 2% to 2.5% of the sample. The sequenced sample was PBMCs. The receptors derive from a man in his forties or fifties in good health and CMV-seronegative.

CDR3 bases: TGCGCCAGCAGCCAGCCTAGTGGGGGGGCTGAAGCTTTCTTT. It encodes CASSQPSGGAEAFF. This chain uses TRBV4-1 with TRBJ1-1, with a weak D call TRBD1 (5 bases). The V end was cut by 3 bases, the J end by 6 bases, with 14 bases between. The CDR3 loop spans 14 amino acids. Germline values: CDR1 MGHRA, CDR2 YSYEKL.

As regards this clone: At one end the junction does not follow the germline gene, possibly because of a read error. This sequence joins TRBV2 and TRBJ2-7; 7 nucleotides align to TRBD1. From germline, CDR1 is SNHLY and CDR2 FYNNEI. CDR3 length equals 13 residues. The CDR3 reads CASNPQRDRRLHF. For the CDR3, the DNA is TGTGCCAGCAATCCTCAAAGGGACAGACGACTCCATTTC.

CDR3 amino acids: CASTAARLVGNEQFF. CDR3 coding DNA: TGTGCCAGCACCGCGGCTCGGCTAGTAGGCAATGAGCAGTTCTTC. The V gene is TRBV11-2, the J gene TRBJ2-1; no clear D gene. V lost 7 bases to trimming and J lost 6 bases, with 19 bases between them. The CDR3 is made up of 15 amino acids. Germline V CDR1 and CDR2: SGHAT, FQNNGV.

The V and J genes are TRBV28 and TRBJ1-5; possibly TRBD1 for D (6 bases). V was shortened by 3 bases and J by 7 bases, with 16 bases between the two germline ends. Germline values: CDR1 MDHEN, CDR2 SYDVKM. The CDR3 is made up of 15 amino acids. The CDR3, as DNA: TGTGCCAGCAGTTTTCGAGGGGGACAAGGCCAGCCCCAGCATTTT. This gives the protein CASSFRGGQGQPQHF.

This clone was observed a few times. This chain joins TRBV14 and TRBJ2-1; D may be TRBD2 (6 bases). In germline, CDR1 is SGHDN, CDR2 FVKESK. This CDR3 is 17 amino acids long. V was trimmed by 4 bases and J by 12 bases, leaving 28 bases between them. The CDR3 nucleotides are TGTGCCAGCAGCCCACGTCCGGGACTGGGGATTTCTGAAGTGCAGTTCTTC. Encoded protein: CASSPRPGLGISEVQFF.

This clone was observed a handful of times. The chain is built from TRBV5-1 and TRBJ1-1; TRBD1 matches 9 bases. The ends lost 0 bases at V and 5 bases at J; junction bases unmatched: 8. Looked up from germline, CDR1 is SGHRS and CDR2 is YFSETQ. The CDR3 length is 16 residues. In DNA form, the CDR3 reads TGCGCCAGCAGCTTGGACAGGGGGCCCAAGGGGACTGAAGCTTTCTTT. It codes for CASSLDRGPKGTEAFF.

The chain links TRBV6-1 to TRBJ2-3; tentative D call: TRBD1 (6 bases). Germline CDR1 and CDR2: MNHNS and SASEGT. The CDR3 runs 15 residues. V lost 2 bases to trimming and J lost 4 bases, with 13 bases between them. CDR3 sequence reads: CASSETGMYADTQYF. The CDR3 DNA reads as TGTGCCAGCAGTGAAACAGGGATGTATGCAGATACGCAGTATTTT.

V usage is TRBV2 and J usage is TRBJ1-4; maybe TRBD1 (5 bases). From germline, CDR1 is SNHLY and CDR2 FYNNEI. Trimming removed 4 bases from V and 5 bases from J, with 17 bases in between. The CDR3 is 16 residues long. CDR3 in DNA: TGTGCCAGCAGTGCTTTTTTAATCCGGGGGAATGAAAAACTGTTTTTT. Its translation: CASSAFLIRGNEKLFF.

The chain has TRBV6-1 and TRBJ2-1; 8 bases agree with TRBD2. V lost 4 bases, J lost 14 bases, and 10 bases stayed unmatched. Germline assignment: CDR1 MNHNS and CDR2 SASEGT. The CDR3 has 13 residues. The DNA of the CDR3 is TGTGCCAGCAGTGTTGGGGCGGGAGGTAGTAAGTTCTTC. Protein: CASSVGAGGSKFF.

The gene calls are TRBV11-2 and TRBJ2-5, with D unclear. The CDR3 runs 12 residues. The germline V gene has CDR1 SGHAT and CDR2 FQNNGV. V lost 0 bases and J lost 5, with 4 bases in between. This CDR3 reads CASSLDRETQYF. Here the CDR3 DNA reads TGTGCCAGCAGCTTAGACCGGGAGACCCAGTACTTC.

The rearrangement uses TRBV11-2 and TRBJ1-3, with unresolved D. In germline, CDR1 is SGHAT, CDR2 FQNNGV. Trimming left V 7 bases short and J 0 bases short, with 10 bases between. The CDR3 has 14 residues. CDR3 in DNA: TGTGCCAGCATCGCCTCCAGCTCTGGAAACACCATATATTTT. It encodes CASIASSSGNTIYF.

The genes are TRBV19 and TRBJ2-1; the D gene is possibly TRBD2 (5 bases). The CDR3 contains 15 residues. Germline CDR1 reads LNHDA; CDR2 reads SQIVND (reference sequence). V was cut by 5 bases and J by 1 base, with 12 bases left in between. CDR3 sequence: CASSWRPDSYNEQFF. CDR3 nucleotide sequence: TGTGCCAGTAGTTGGAGGCCTGATTCCTACAATGAGCAGTTCTTC. Full variable domain (rest looked up from reference TRBV19 and TRBJ2-1): DGGITQSPKYLFRKEGQNVTLSCEQNLNHDAMYWYRQDPGQGLRLIYYSQIVNDFQKGDIAEGYSVSREKKESFPLTVTSAQKNPTAFYLCASSWRPDSYNEQFFGPGTRLTVL.

The chain joins TRBV5-4 to TRBJ1-2, with TRBD1 matching over 9 bases. The germline gives CDR1 SGHNT, CDR2 YYREEE (reference sequence). J was trimmed by 8 bases and V by 4 bases; bases with no gene match: 9. CDR3 length: 14 amino acids. The CDR3 coding sequence is TGTGCCAGCAGCACCGGGACAGGGTTCGGCGGCTACACCTTC. Amino acids: CASSTGTGFGGYTF.

This clone was seen a handful of times. This chain uses TRBV30 with TRBJ1-4; the match to TRBD1 covers 10 bases. The CDR3 contains 14 residues. Germline assignment: CDR1 GTSNPN and CDR2 SVGIG (reference sequence). V shed 0 bases, J shed 11 bases, and the junction held 6 bases outside the gene matches. The CDR3, as DNA: TGTGCCTGGAGTGTCGGACAGGGGGTCGAGAAACTGTTTTTT. Protein: CAWSVGQGVEKLFF.

The gene calls are TRBV10-1 and TRBJ1-4, with TRBD1 matching over 7 bases. The CDR3 covers 13 residues. The ends lost 0 bases at V and 8 bases at J; junction bases unmatched: 0. CDR1 and CDR2 from the germline V gene are WNHNN and SYGVQD (reference sequence). The chain's CDR3 is CASSESGGEKLFF. CDR3 nucleotides: TGCGCCAGCAGTGAGTCAGGGGGCGAAAAACTGTTTTTT.

This chain uses TRBV15 with TRBJ1-2; unclear D gene. The V end was cut by 7 bases, the J end by 5 bases, with 11 bases between. This CDR3 is 12 amino acids long. The V gene's germline CDR1 is LNHNV and CDR2 YYDKDF (reference sequence). Here the CDR3 DNA reads TGTGCCACCACAGACGGACTGTATGGCTACACCTTC. Residues: CATTDGLYGYTF. The variable domain in full, completed from reference TRBV15 and TRBJ1-2, reads DAMVIQNPRYQVTQFGKPVTLSCSQTLNHNVMYWYQQKSSQAPKLLFHYYDKDFNNEADTPDNFQSRRPNTSFCFLDIRSPGLGDTAMYLCATTDGLYGYTFGSGTRLTVV.

This clone was counted only a few times. The gene calls are TRBV6-6 and TRBJ1-1, with D possibly matching TRBD1 (5 bases). Per the germline V gene, CDR1 is MNHNY and CDR2 is SVGAGI (reference sequence). Trimming pared 8 bases from V and 8 bases from J, leaving 18 bases between. The CDR3 covers 13 residues. The CDR3 is CASSQAGRPEAFF. The CDR3 region has the DNA TGTGCCAGCTCCCAAGCGGGGCGGCCAGAAGCTTTCTTT.